This T cell receptor beta chain stems from a study of neurological immune-mediated disorders. With regard to this clonotype: Just one base apart from a much larger clone, this may be a read error.

This CDR3 is built from 13 residues. Trimming removed 6 bases from V and 6 bases from J, with 15 bases in between. From germline, CDR1 is DFQATT and CDR2 SNEGSKA (reference sequence). One entry per CDR3 protein results from TCRdb running MiXCR on the 5' RACE reads. The sample yields about 50,000 distinct CDR3 sequences, about 3.5% seen once. Sequencing was carried out using PBMCs. This rearrangement joins TRBV20-1 to TRBJ2-1, with D perhaps TRBD1 or TRBD2 (5 bases each). This receptor was obtained from a man aged 35-49 years with multiple sclerosis. The CDR3 nucleotides are TGCAGTGCCCAGATAGGGACCCTCAATGAGCAGTTCTTC. This gives the protein CSAQIGTLNEQFF.